These 21 T cell receptor beta chains were sequenced from one sample in a study of CD8 T cells in ankylosing spondylitis. Overall study results and limits: Apparently characteristic of ankylosing spondylitis blood was a TCR beta motif (eight highly homologous variants).

MiXCR, applied by TCRdb to the 5' RACE reads, yields one record per CDR3 protein. The sample yields under 250,000 distinct CDR3 sequences, 6% to 8% seen once. These receptors have no identified antigens. The material sequenced was blood, either unsorted or a sorted T cell fraction (not recorded which). The receptors here all came from a male donor with ankylosing spondylitis.

This chain uses TRBV6-1 with TRBJ1-6; 7 nucleotides match TRBD1. The CDR3 runs to 18 residues. The V and J ends lost 1 base and 8 bases, in that order; junction bases with no gene match: 14. CDR1 and CDR2 from the germline V gene are MNHNS and SASEGT. CDR3 residues: CASSEDLQQGILDSPLHF. The CDR3 DNA reads TGTGCCAGCAGTGAAGATCTCCAACAGGGGATTTTGGATTCACCCCTCCACTTT.

Worth noting for this clonotype: The junction departs from the called germline gene at one end, perhaps through a read error. The V gene is TRBV20-1, the J gene TRBJ1-1, with 7 positions matching TRBD1. The CDR3 runs 16 residues. CDR1 is DFQATT, CDR2 SNEGSKA, per germline (reference sequence). The CDR3 DNA reads as TGCTGTGCTAGAGATTTTCAGGGGGTTATGAACACTGAAGCTTTCTTT. Translation gives CCARDFQGVMNTEAFF.

CDR3 DNA: TGTGCCATCAGTGACCACGACCCCGGGCACTCTGGGGCCAACGTCCTGACTTTC. Translating gives CAISDHDPGHSGANVLTF. This rearrangement joins TRBV10-3 to TRBJ2-6; D not resolved. Trimming cost V 3 bases and J 0 bases, with 15 bases left between them. This CDR3 region has 18 residues. CDR1 and CDR2 from the germline V gene are ENHRY and SYGVKD.

This clonotype was observed at least ten times. The J gene is TRBJ2-1, the V gene TRBV20-1; D call uncertain. V was clipped by 6 bases and J by 4 bases, with 4 bases between them. Germline CDR1 DFQATT, CDR2 SNEGSKA (reference sequence). The CDR3 extends over 10 amino acids. CDR3 nucleotide sequence: TGCAGTGCGATTTACAATGAGCAGTTCTTC. Translation gives CSAIYNEQFF.

This clonotype was seen ten or more times. The gene calls are TRBV7-2 and TRBJ1-1; D remains ambiguous. V was trimmed by 7 bases and J by 4 bases, leaving 7 bases between them. Looked up from germline, CDR1 is SGHTA and CDR2 is FQGNSA. The CDR3 loop spans 11 amino acids. CDR3 sequence: CASKYGTEAFF. CDR3 DNA: TGTGCCAGCAAGTATGGCACTGAAGCTTTCTTT.

The rearrangement uses TRBV9 and TRBJ2-2; D remains unclear. Looked up from germline, CDR1 is SGDLS and CDR2 is YYNGEE. Trimming took 5 bases from V and 6 from J, leaving 5 bases between them. The CDR3 extends over 11 amino acids. The DNA for the CDR3 is TGTGCCAGCAGATCCCCCGGGGAGCTGTTTTTT. Encoded protein: CASRSPGELFF. Using reference TRBV9 and TRBJ2-2 for the parts outside the CDR3, the full variable domain is DSGVTQTPKHLITATGQRVTLRCSPRSGDLSVYWYQQSLDQGLQFLIQYYNGEERAKGNILERFSAQQFPDLHSELNLSSLELGDSALYFCASRSPGELFFGEGSRLTVL.

The chain couples TRBV27 to TRBJ1-6, with D unresolved. With 3 bases removed from V and 10 bases from J, the gap between germline ends came to 13 bases. Per germline, CDR1 MNHEY and CDR2 SMNVEV (reference sequence). This CDR3 region has 14 residues. CDR3 residues: CASSLGSGRSPLHF. In DNA, the CDR3 is TGTGCCAGCAGTTTGGGGAGTGGACGATCACCCCTCCACTTT.

This clonotype was detected ten times or more. The chain recombines TRBV16 with TRBJ1-1, with TRBD1 matching 9 bases. Germline assignment: CDR1 KGHSY and CDR2 FQNENV. CDR3 length: 16 residues. V shed 4 bases, J shed 3 bases, and the junction held 9 bases outside the gene matches. CDR3 sequence reads: CASSPRQGEGDTEAFF. The CDR3 DNA sequence: TGTGCCAGCAGCCCCCGACAGGGGGAAGGGGACACTGAAGCTTTCTTT. Full variable domain (outside the CDR3, taken from reference TRBV16 and TRBJ1-1): GEEVAQTPKHLVRGEGQKAKLYCAPIKGHSYVFWYQQVLKNEFKFLISFQNENVFDETGMPKERFSAKCLPNSPCSLEIQATKLEDSAVYFCASSPRQGEGDTEAFFGQGTRLTVV.

This clonotype was seen ten or more times. The chain carries TRBV28 and TRBJ2-2, with 7 bases identical to TRBD2. Germline V CDR1 and CDR2: MDHEN, SYDVKM. The CDR3 has 14 residues. J lost 2 bases, V lost 8 bases, and 5 bases had no gene match. DNA of the CDR3: TGTGCCAGCCACGGGGGGACTAACACCGGGGAGCTGTTTTTT. Residues: CASHGGTNTGELFF.

This clonotype was counted at least ten times. V gene TRBV9 combines with J gene TRBJ1-4, with TRBD1 matching 7 bases. The CDR3 has 15 amino acids. The germline CDR1 and CDR2 sequences are SGDLS and YYNGEE. J was trimmed by 3 bases and V by 6 bases; bases with no gene match: 8. CDR3: CASNSPGTANEKLFF. The CDR3 DNA reads as TGTGCCAGCAACAGCCCCGGGACAGCTAATGAAAAACTGTTTTTT. Full variable domain (rest looked up from reference TRBV9 and TRBJ1-4): DSGVTQTPKHLITATGQRVTLRCSPRSGDLSVYWYQQSLDQGLQFLIQYYNGEERAKGNILERFSAQQFPDLHSELNLSSLELGDSALYFCASNSPGTANEKLFFGSGTQLSVL.

This clonotype was seen ten or more times. The chain has TRBV20-1 and TRBJ2-3, with a tentative D call TRBD2 (6 bases). This CDR3 has 15 residues. Germline lookup yields CDR1 DFQATT and CDR2 SNEGSKA (reference sequence). V was pared by 0 bases and J by 2 bases, with 12 bases between. This CDR3 reads CSARDGGTTTDTQYF. Written as DNA, the CDR3 is TGCAGTGCTAGAGATGGCGGGACCACCACAGATACGCAGTATTTT.

This clonotype has more than one count but fewer than ten. V usage is TRBV11-2 and J usage is TRBJ2-7; D remains unclear. This CDR3 spans 12 amino acids. Germline values: CDR1 SGHAT, CDR2 FQNNGV. Between the trimmed V and J ends, which lost 1 base and 6 bases, there was a span of 7 bases. The CDR3 DNA reads as TGTGCCAGCAGCTTAGCCCCCCCCGAGCAGTACTTC. This codes for CASSLAPPEQYF.

This clonotype has a handful of counts. The chain combines TRBV19 with TRBJ2-5; 9 nucleotides agree with TRBD1. Trimming took 10 bases from V and 3 from J; bases not matched to a gene: 6. CDR3 size: 13 residues. Germline V gene sequence: CDR1 LNHDA, CDR2 SQIVND (reference sequence). CDR3 protein: CATKGQGKETQYF. In DNA, the CDR3 is TGTGCCACCAAGGGACAGGGCAAAGAGACCCAGTACTTC.

In its sample, this clonotype was seen many times. The rearrangement joins TRBV5-6 to TRBJ2-5; possibly TRBD2 for D (7 bases). Deletions cut 4 bases from V and 5 bases from J, with 18 bases between. CDR3 length: 15 residues. Per germline, CDR1 SGHDT and CDR2 YYEEEE. CDR3 sequence: CASSEAGHGMETQYF. CDR3 coding DNA: TGTGCCAGCAGCGAAGCGGGACACGGAATGGAGACCCAGTACTTC. The whole variable domain, remainder taken from reference TRBV5-6 and TRBJ2-5, is DAGVTQSPTHLIKTRGQQVTLRCSPKSGHDTVSWYQQALGQGPQFIFQYYEEEERQRGNFPDRFSGHQFPNYSSELNVNALLLGDSALYLCASSEAGHGMETQYFGPGTRLLVL.

This clonotype was counted many times. The V call is TRBV10-3, the J call TRBJ2-7; D is ambiguous. V was clipped by 0 bases and J by 3 bases, with 12 bases between them. Per the germline V gene, CDR1 is ENHRY and CDR2 is SYGVKD. The CDR3 runs 15 residues. DNA for the CDR3: TGTGCCATCAGTGAGTCGCTCCAGGCTCACTACGAGCAGTACTTC. Its protein product is CAISESLQAHYEQYF.

The sample holds a few counts of this clonotype. The V call is TRBV28, the J call TRBJ2-7; 8 nucleotides agree with TRBD1. The J segment lost 5 bases and the V segment lost 5 bases, leaving 14 bases of the junction unmatched. CDR1 is MDHEN and CDR2 is SYDVKM in the germline V gene. The length of the CDR3 is 16 residues. CDR3 in amino acids: CASSPTYRGKYNEQYF. CDR3 DNA sequence: TGTGCCAGCAGTCCCACTTACAGGGGGAAGTACAACGAGCAGTACTTC. Drawing the rest from reference TRBV28 and TRBJ2-7, the complete variable domain is DVKVTQSSRYLVKRTGEKVFLECVQDMDHENMFWYRQDPGLGLRLIYFSYDVKMKEKGDIPEGYSVSREKKERFSLILESASTNQTSMYLCASSPTYRGKYNEQYFGPGTRLTVT.

This clonotype has at least ten counts. The chain uses TRBV9 and TRBJ2-3; D may correspond to TRBD1 or TRBD2 (5 bases each). CDR3 length equals 14 residues. Deletions cut 3 bases from V and 1 base from J, with 9 bases between. The germline gives CDR1 SGDLS, CDR2 YYNGEE. The CDR3 region has the DNA TGTGCCAGCAGCGCAGGGACCCGCACAGATACGCAGTATTTT. This codes for CASSAGTRTDTQYF. The full variable domain, with the rest looked up from reference TRBV9 and TRBJ2-3, is DSGVTQTPKHLITATGQRVTLRCSPRSGDLSVYWYQQSLDQGLQFLIQYYNGEERAKGNILERFSAQQFPDLHSELNLSSLELGDSALYFCASSAGTRTDTQYFGPGTRLTVL.

The chain employs TRBV5-1 and TRBJ2-2; no clear D gene. CDR3 length: 16 residues. V was cut by 3 bases and J by 3 bases, with 15 bases left in between. CDR1 and CDR2 from the germline V gene are SGHRS and YFSETQ. CDR3 region: CASSSGTTRYTGELFF. The CDR3 DNA is TGCGCCAGCAGCTCAGGAACAACCCGGTACACCGGGGAGCTGTTTTTT.

This clonotype occurred many times. This chain connects TRBV14 to TRBJ2-2; TRBD1 agrees at 8 bases. Germline CDR1 and CDR2: SGHDN and FVKESK. The CDR3 runs to 16 residues. The J segment lost 2 bases and the V segment lost 2 bases, leaving 4 bases of the junction unmatched. CDR3 region: CASSQRQGFNTGELFF. The DNA of the CDR3 is TGTGCCAGCAGCCAAAGACAGGGGTTTAACACCGGGGAGCTGTTTTTT.

The rearrangement joins TRBV2 to TRBJ2-1, with 7 positions matching TRBD2. The CDR3 has 17 residues. With V trimmed by 6 bases and J by 3 bases, 14 bases remained unmatched. The germline V gene encodes CDR1 SNHLY and CDR2 FYNNEI. CDR3 sequence: CASRESGLVGHYNEQFF. The CDR3 DNA reads as TGTGCCAGCAGAGAAAGTGGACTAGTCGGGCACTACAATGAGCAGTTCTTC.

This clonotype was recorded many times. Written as DNA, the CDR3 is TGTGCCAGCAGTTACGCGACGGCCCGGTCAGATACGCAGTATTTT. Translation: CASSYATARSDTQYF. The rearrangement links TRBV6-2 or TRBV6-3 to TRBJ2-3; no firm D call. Germline V gives CDR1 MNHEY, CDR2 SVGEGT. V was clipped by 2 bases and J by 4 bases, with 13 bases between them. The CDR3 covers 15 residues.